This T cell receptor beta chain is from a study of early T cells in non-severe SARS-CoV-2 infection. Overall study context: Bulk RNA taken from unsorted whole blood was sequenced, leaving chains unpaired.

The protocol attached unique molecular identifiers to individual cDNA molecules. TCRdb passed the 5' RACE reads through MiXCR, listing each CDR3 protein once. The repertoire consists of 25,000 to 30,000 distinct CDR3 sequences, with under 10% occurring once and the leading ten covering around 15%. There are many counts of this clonotype. This CDR3 spans 12 amino acids. Germline V gene lookup returns CDR1 SGHVS and CDR2 FNYEAQ. The V and J ends lost 5 bases and 4 bases respectively, with 8 bases between them. The sample comprised whole blood. The clonotype comes from an adult who was a healthcare worker with PCR-confirmed SARS-CoV-2 infection or an uninfected control (not recorded which). This chain joins TRBV7-6 and TRBJ2-5; D is undetermined. The CDR3 DNA reads as TGTGCCAGCAGCCCGAGGAGAGAGACCCAGTACTTC. The encoded protein is CASSPRRETQYF.